One and the same sample provided the 18 T cell receptor beta chains below, sequenced in a study of T cells after yellow fever vaccination (dated by TCRdb to the late 2010s). The meaning of the sample's treatment or condition label: live attenuated yellow fever vaccine strain. Library preparation was by 5' RACE. The run used an Illumina HiSeq 2500. TCRdb handled the public reads itself, with Q25 trimming in fastp and clone calling in MiXCR, and kept productive beta chains. Identical CDR3 protein sequences are pooled into one entry, listed with their most common genes and DNA. The sample has about 400,000 distinct CDR3 sequences on record, around a tenth of them singletons. About 17% of the sample belongs to the ten largest clones. This specimen consisted of PBMCs, obtained on the day of the first yellow fever vaccination. Every receptor here comes from a man younger than 30 who received the YFV17D yellow fever vaccine.

This clonotype was seen ten or more times. The V call is TRBV18, the J call TRBJ2-3; the D gene is possibly TRBD2 (5 bases). V dropped 3 bases and J dropped 5 bases, with 6 bases sitting between them. In germline, CDR1 is KGHSH, CDR2 LQKENI. This CDR3 contains 12 residues. The CDR3 spells CASSPGEDTQYF. As DNA, the CDR3 is TGTGCCAGCTCACCCGGGGAAGATACGCAGTATTTT.

The chain uses TRBV9 and TRBJ1-1, with D hard to call. Germline V lookup: CDR1 SGDLS, CDR2 YYNGEE. Between the trimmed V and J ends, which lost 2 bases and 4 bases, there was a span of 15 bases. The CDR3 is made up of 15 amino acids. Written as DNA, the CDR3 is TGTGCCAGCAGCGTGGAGCCCAATGGGGTCACTGAAGCTTTCTTT. This codes for CASSVEPNGVTEAFF.

The sample holds a few counts of this clonotype. The V call is TRBV7-9, the J call TRBJ2-5; D is unresolved. CDR3 length equals 15 residues. Germline V gene data show CDR1 as SEHNR and CDR2 as FQNEAQ (reference sequence). Between the trimmed V and J ends, which lost 2 bases and 2 bases, there was a span of 12 bases. CDR3 region: CASSLNRVGQETQYF. For the CDR3, the DNA is TGTGCCAGCAGCTTAAATCGGGTGGGGCAAGAGACCCAGTACTTC.

This chain uses TRBV20-1 with TRBJ1-1; D may be TRBD1 (5 bases). V dropped 5 bases and J dropped 7 bases, with 23 bases sitting between them. Germline V gene sequence: CDR1 DFQATT, CDR2 SNEGSKA (reference sequence). This CDR3 region has 15 residues. The DNA of the CDR3 is TGCAGTGCTCCCTCCCCCGAGGGACCTACAAGTGAAGCTTTCTTT. This encodes CSAPSPEGPTSEAFF.

This clonotype turned up a few times. The chain links TRBV7-3 to TRBJ2-3; weak D call: TRBD2 (6 bases). The CDR3 is 19 amino acids. Trimming pared 2 bases from V and 4 bases from J, leaving 25 bases between. The germline gives CDR1 SGHTA, CDR2 FQGTGA. This CDR3 reads CASSLFSYGGDPGADTQYF. The CDR3 coding sequence is TGTGCCAGCAGCTTATTCTCCTACGGCGGGGACCCTGGGGCAGATACGCAGTATTTT.

In its sample, this clonotype was seen many times. This chain joins TRBV7-3 and TRBJ2-3, with D maybe TRBD1 (6 bases). The CDR3 contains 17 residues. Trimming removed 3 bases from V and 2 bases from J, with 18 bases in between. Per the germline V gene, CDR1 is SGHTA and CDR2 is FQGTGA. This CDR3 reads CASSFDRDKPHTDTQYF. In DNA form, the CDR3 reads TGTGCCAGCAGCTTCGACCGGGACAAACCTCACACAGATACGCAGTATTTT.

This clonotype occurred a few times. The genes are TRBV27 and TRBJ1-2; 7 bases align to TRBD1. V was clipped by 5 bases and J by 8 bases; unmatched bases: 8. Germline CDR1 is MNHEY and CDR2 is SMNVEV (reference sequence). CDR3 length: 13 residues. The CDR3 region is CASSPTTGQGYTF. The DNA of the CDR3 is TGTGCCAGCAGTCCGACGACAGGGCAGGGCTACACCTTC.

The V gene is TRBV4-2, the J gene TRBJ2-5; tentatively, D is TRBD2 (5 bases). V lost 4 bases to trimming and J lost 5 bases, with 17 bases between them. The CDR3 consists of 15 residues. Germline V lookup: CDR1 LGHNA, CDR2 YNFKEQ. CDR3: CASSPGRVPGETQYF. The CDR3 coding sequence is TGTGCCAGCAGCCCGGGAAGAGTTCCCGGGGAGACCCAGTACTTC.

Only a few counts were recorded for this clonotype. The chain uses TRBV7-8 and TRBJ2-7, with a weak D call TRBD1 (5 bases). The germline CDR1 and CDR2 sequences are SGHVS and FQNEAQ. This CDR3 has 13 residues. Trimming shortened V by 5 bases and J by 2 bases, and 10 bases separated the two germline ends. The CDR3 protein is CASSPRGTYEQYF. CDR3 coding DNA: TGTGCCAGCAGCCCTAGGGGTACCTACGAGCAGTACTTC.

This chain joins TRBV6-1 and TRBJ1-2, with D perhaps matching TRBD1 (6 bases). CDR1 is MNHNS, CDR2 SASEGT, per germline. The V and J ends lost 2 bases and 4 bases respectively, with 11 bases between them. The CDR3 contains 14 residues. The CDR3 region has the DNA TGTGCCAGCAGTGAAAGGGCAGGGGTCTATGGCTACACCTTC. This encodes CASSERAGVYGYTF.

This clonotype was picked up a small number of times. V usage is TRBV7-9 and J usage is TRBJ1-2; the match to TRBD1 covers 7 bases. J was trimmed by 2 bases and V by 1 base; bases with no gene match: 4. The CDR3 spans 15 residues. The V gene's germline CDR1 is SEHNR and CDR2 FQNEAQ (reference sequence). CDR3 region: CASSLVNRGNYGYTF. CDR3 in DNA: TGTGCCAGCAGCTTAGTCAACAGGGGAAACTATGGCTACACCTTC.

The V gene is TRBV5-6, the J gene TRBJ2-3; 7 bases align to TRBD2. Germline trimming cut 4 bases from V and 2 bases from J; bases unmatched to any gene: 10. Per the germline V gene, CDR1 is SGHDT and CDR2 is YYEEEE. The CDR3 loop spans 16 amino acids. The CDR3 sequence is CASSNTGQRDTDTQYF. In DNA, the CDR3 is TGTGCCAGCAGCAATACGGGGCAGCGGGACACAGATACGCAGTATTTT.

The chain couples TRBV4-1 to TRBJ2-2; D call uncertain. Germline V CDR1 and CDR2: MGHRA, YSYEKL. V was trimmed by 2 bases and J by 7 bases, leaving 14 bases between them. The CDR3 length is 15 residues. CDR3 sequence reads: CASSQNPSSGGELFF. CDR3 coding DNA: TGCGCCAGCAGCCAAAACCCTTCGTCGGGCGGGGAGCTGTTTTTT.

The chain is built from TRBV12-3 or TRBV12-4 and TRBJ1-2, with D possibly matching TRBD1 (5 bases). Deletions cut 6 bases from V and 6 bases from J, with 14 bases between. The CDR3 has 13 residues. CDR3 in amino acids: CASSSWTRDGYTF. CDR3 in DNA: TGTGCCAGCAGCTCTTGGACACGGGATGGCTACACCTTC.

This clonotype was detected many times. The chain combines TRBV7-9 with TRBJ1-4, with D unresolved. The germline V gene has CDR1 SEHNR and CDR2 FQNEAQ (reference sequence). The CDR3 is made up of 14 amino acids. Trimming left V 7 bases short and J 2 bases short, with 11 bases between. CDR3: CASTTGHTNEKLFF. In DNA, the CDR3 is TGTGCCAGCACCACCGGGCACACTAATGAAAAACTGTTTTTT. Full variable domain (outside the CDR3, taken from reference TRBV7-9 and TRBJ1-4): DTGVSQNPRHKITKRGQNVTFRCDPISEHNRLYWYRQTLGQGPEFLTYFQNEAQLEKSRLLSDRFSAERPKGSFSTLEIQRTEQGDSAMYLCASTTGHTNEKLFFGSGTQLSVL.

This clonotype was detected many times. The chain combines TRBV29-1 with TRBJ2-7; the D gene is possibly TRBD1 (5 bases). The germline V gene has CDR1 SQVTM and CDR2 ANQGSEA. The CDR3 spans 12 residues. Trimming took off 4 bases at V and 6 bases at J, with 13 bases between the two ends. CDR3 DNA: TGCAGCGTTGGCAGGGTGGATTCCGAGCAGTACTTC. Its protein product is CSVGRVDSEQYF.

This clonotype has more than one count but fewer than ten. CDR3 sequence: CAIKTMGGNTGELFF. CDR3 bases: TGTGCCATCAAAACTATGGGGGGCAACACCGGGGAGCTGTTTTTT. The gene calls are TRBV10-3 and TRBJ2-2; D is tentatively TRBD1 or TRBD2 (6 bases each). Trimming cost V 7 bases and J 2 bases, with 14 bases left between them. The CDR3 is made up of 15 amino acids. Per the germline V gene, CDR1 is ENHRY and CDR2 is SYGVKD.

The genes are TRBV20-1 and TRBJ1-4; TRBD1 is a possible D gene (6 bases). V lost 3 bases, J lost 1 base, and 12 bases lay in between. The CDR3 has 15 residues. The germline V gene encodes CDR1 DFQATT and CDR2 SNEGSKA (reference sequence). DNA for the CDR3: TGCAGTGCTAGCATTCCCAGGGGAACTAATGAAAAACTGTTTTTT. As protein: CSASIPRGTNEKLFF.